A selection of T cell receptor beta chains follows, all from one sample in a study of T cell changes during pregnancy in multiple sclerosis. Libraries were prepared by immunoSEQ multiplex PCR; TCRdb keeps only in-frame clonotypes and omits some of them. The sample lists 80,000 or so clones, approximately 90% occurring once. The sequences come from peripheral blood, collected before pregnancy. These receptor sequences come from a female donor with multiple sclerosis, enrolled in a pregnancy study. Both conserved end residues are part of each CDR3. A D gene is named only where the DNA matches it firmly. Expanded clones are given a class, and other clones once, few, many or no size at all.

CDR3 length: 13; V gene: TRBV29-1; J gene: TRBJ2-1; clone size: .; D gene: TRBD2; CDR3 DNA: TGCAGCGAAGGTAGCGGGCCCGTCAATGAGCAGTTCTTC; CDR3 protein: CSEGSGPVNEQFF
CDR3 length: 15; V gene: TRBV10-3; J gene: TRBJ2-5; clone size: once; D gene: TRBD1; CDR3 DNA: TGTGCCATCAGTGAGTCACCAGGGGGCCGGGAGACCCAGTACTTC; CDR3 protein: CAISESPGGRETQYF
CDR3 length: 15; V gene: TRBV4-1; J gene: TRBJ2-7; clone size: .; D gene: .; CDR3 DNA: TGCGCCAGCAGCCAAGATCAGGGTCGCAACTACGAGCAGTACTTC; CDR3 protein: CASSQDQGRNYEQYF
CDR3 length: 17; V gene: TRBV7-6; J gene: TRBJ2-7; clone size: .; D gene: TRBD2; CDR3 DNA: TGTGCCAGCAGCTTCCGAGCGGGAGGGCCGAATGCTTACGAGCAGTACTTC; CDR3 protein: CASSFRAGGPNAYEQYF
CDR3 length: 12; V gene: TRBV6-6; J gene: TRBJ1-5; clone size: .; D gene: .; CDR3 DNA: TGTGCCAGCAGCCAGACAGGTCAGCCCCAGCATTTT; CDR3 protein: CASSQTGQPQHF
CDR3 length: 17; V gene: TRBV4-3; J gene: TRBJ2-1; clone size: once; D gene: .; CDR3 DNA: TGCGCCAGCAGCCAGTCAATTAGCGCCTTCTCCTACAATGAGCAGTTCTTC; CDR3 protein: CASSQSISAFSYNEQFF
CDR3 length: 17; V gene: TRBV19; J gene: TRBJ1-1; clone size: .; D gene: TRBD1; CDR3 DNA: TGTGCCAGTAGTCCCCGGGGACAGGGCGCTATGAACACTGAAGCTTTCTTT; CDR3 protein: CASSPRGQGAMNTEAFF
CDR3 length: 18; V gene: TRBV7-6; J gene: TRBJ2-7; clone size: .; D gene: TRBD1; CDR3 DNA: TGTGCCAGCAGCCTACGGACAGGGGTATCTTTTGTCTCCTACGAGCAGTACTTC; CDR3 protein: CASSLRTGVSFVSYEQYF
CDR3 length: 15; V gene: TRBV19; J gene: TRBJ2-7; clone size: once; D gene: TRBD1; CDR3 DNA: TGTGCCAGTAACACAGGGGAACCGACACGCTACGAGCAGTACTTC; CDR3 protein: CASNTGEPTRYEQYF
CDR3 length: 11; V gene: TRBV6-1; J gene: TRBJ2-7; clone size: .; D gene: .; CDR3 DNA: TGTGCCAGCAGTAGGGGCGACGAGCAGTACTTC; CDR3 protein: CASSRGDEQYF
CDR3 length: 13; V gene: TRBV27; J gene: TRBJ2-2; clone size: .; D gene: .; CDR3 DNA: TGTGCCAGCACTACAGTGAACACCGGGGAGCTGTTTTTT; CDR3 protein: CASTTVNTGELFF
CDR3 length: 16; V gene: TRBV7-8; J gene: TRBJ2-1; clone size: .; D gene: TRBD2; CDR3 DNA: TGTGCCAGCAGCTTAGATGGGGTAGCGGGAGTGGATGAGCAGTTCTTC; CDR3 protein: CASSLDGVAGVDEQFF
CDR3 length: 13; V gene: TRBV6-4; J gene: TRBJ2-2; clone size: .; D gene: .; CDR3 DNA: TGTGCCAGCAGTGACTCAGAGACCGGGGAGCTGTTTTTT; CDR3 protein: CASSDSETGELFF